The present T cell receptor (beta chain) was sequenced within a study of blood T cell repertoires in COVID-19. TCRdb's table, derived via immunoSEQ multiplex PCR, lists solely in-frame clones and lacks some. The repertoire holds 200,000 to 300,000 clones, with approximately 83% as singletons. Germline V gene data show CDR1 as MGHDK and CDR2 as SYGVNS. Trimming removed 4 bases from V and 2 bases from J, with 3 bases in between. The CDR3 covers 13 residues. This receptor was taken from a man between 25 and 39 years old who had recovered from COVID-19. The chain employs TRBV25-1 and TRBJ2-6; D remains ambiguous. The sequenced sample consisted of peripheral blood. CDR3: CASSVTGANVLTF. The CDR3, as DNA: TGTGCCAGCAGTGTCACTGGGGCCAACGTCCTGACTTTC.